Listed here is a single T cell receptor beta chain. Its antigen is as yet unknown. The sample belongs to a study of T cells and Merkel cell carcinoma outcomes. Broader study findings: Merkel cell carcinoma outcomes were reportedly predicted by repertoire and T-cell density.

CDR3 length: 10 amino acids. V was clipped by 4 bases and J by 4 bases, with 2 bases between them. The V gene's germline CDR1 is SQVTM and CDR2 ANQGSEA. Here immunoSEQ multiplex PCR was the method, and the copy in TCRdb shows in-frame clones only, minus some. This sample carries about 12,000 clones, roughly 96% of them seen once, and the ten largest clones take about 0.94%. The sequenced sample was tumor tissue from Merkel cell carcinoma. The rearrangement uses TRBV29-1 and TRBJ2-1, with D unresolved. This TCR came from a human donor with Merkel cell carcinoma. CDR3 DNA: TGCAGCGTTGGATACAATGAGCAGTTCTTC. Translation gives CSVGYNEQFF.